The source of this T cell receptor (beta chain) is a study of primary melanoma T cells and metastatic recurrence (dated by TCRdb to 2018 to 2020). A note on the overall study: A total of approximately 200 primary melanomas made up the cohort, all of stage T2 to T4 and more than 1 mm thick. Whether patient outcome could be predicted by T-cell fraction and T-cell repertoire clonality in primary melanoma tumors was the question this study put to the test. The T-cell fraction measured by TCR beta sequencing was compared against progression-free survival as the clinical outcome. Histopathological grading of tumor-infiltrating lymphocytes served as the comparison point for the T-cell fraction derived from sequencing. General findings and caveats noted by the study authors: The authors presented an effective T-cell-mediated antitumor response in primary melanoma only as a suggestion and not as a demonstrated mechanism. A T-cell fraction greater than 20% appeared to be protective whatever the ulceration status, mitotic rate or nodal disease. The tumor T-cell fraction reportedly predicted progression-free survival independently of thickness, ulceration, mitotic rate and age. Progression-free survival prediction was reportedly improved more by adding T-cell fraction to tumor thickness than by adding any other histopathological variable.

Patients had primary melanoma that had been surgically resected and was considered potentially curable but at risk of metastatic recurrence. Note on this clone: Its antigen is still unknown. No much larger clonotype is one base removed from it; base qualities were not supplied.

Libraries were prepared through the immunoSEQ multiplex PCR assay. High-throughput sequencing of the T-cell receptor beta chain was performed on primary melanoma tumor tissue. The original pipeline was this. Repertoire analyses included TCRB CDR3 sharing between samples and the distribution of insertions and deletions. The predictive value of the T-cell fraction was ranked against histopathological variables by a gradient-boosted model. Entries here come from immuneACCESS through TCRdb and include only in-frame sequences with V and J called. Some clones fail to appear in such tables; in the studies checked, an unresolved V gene covers under half of the shortfall, and the cause of the remainder is unknown. V and J calls and clone size come straight from that table; D and trimming were deduced from the DNA. The sample table contains fewer than 800 clones; only one count was recorded for roughly 90% of them. Jointly, the top ten make up over 15% of the sample.

V is shortened by 4 bases, J by 5 bases, and the region joining them spans 17 bases. Per the germline V gene, KGHSH is the CDR1 and LQKENI is the CDR2. From cysteine to phenylalanine, the CDR3 is 15 amino acids long. The CDR3 DNA has 45 bases and is translated from base 1. The V gene is TRBV18 and the J gene is TRBJ2-5, with the D call perhaps TRBD1 or TRBD2, as 5 bases match in each case. Source material: melanoma tumor tissue. This clonotype originated in a human donor with melanoma. CDR3 sequence: CASSLRARGRETQYF. The DNA is TGTGCCAGCTCACTTCGTGCGAGGGGAAGGGAGACCCAGTACTTC. The variable domain in full, with residues beyond the CDR3 obtained from the reference TRBV18 and TRBJ2-5 genes, is NAGVMQNPRHLVRRRGQEARLRCSPMKGHSHVYWYRQLPEEGLKFMVYLQKENIIDESGMPKERFSAEFPKEGPSILRIQQVVRGDSAAYFCASSLRARGRETQYFGPGTRLLVL.